This TCR beta chain was captured by sequencing in a study of shared clonotypes between healthy human individuals. Measured with immunoSEQ multiplex PCR; TCRdb has only the in-frame clones, and not every one. There are around 1,900,000 clones in the sample; about 94% occur only once, and about 1.7% lies in the top ten. The CDR3 is 13 amino acids. V shed 5 bases and J shed 7 bases, with 12 bases lying between them. Germline-derived CDR1 and CDR2 are SEHNR and FQNEAQ (reference sequence). Selected positively for CCR7 and CD45RO-negative, naive CD8 cells excluded terminally differentiated effector memory CD45RA+ cells. Donors comprised only Caucasian adults living in Nashville, Tennessee. This clone was detected only once.

The clonotype was recovered from a man between 18 and 29 years old in good health. Some clones in this sample may be carry-over from other donors' samples. The chain couples TRBV7-9 to TRBJ2-1; D possibly uses TRBD1 or TRBD2 (6 bases each). The sequenced sample was naive CD8+ T cells from PBMCs. Here the CDR3 reads CASSPDSGNEQFF. CDR3 DNA sequence: TGTGCCAGCAGCCCGGACAGCGGGAATGAGCAGTTCTTC.